This TCR beta chain was identified during a study of T cells in narcolepsy (dated by TCRdb to the late 2010s). Context from the whole study: Healthy control donors were enrolled in the study alongside patients who had narcolepsy type 1 or type 2 (NT1, NT2). The study sought autoreactive T cells targeting hypocretin neuron self-antigens (hypocretin, TRIB2) in narcolepsy patients, using TCR Vbeta sequencing to track clonotypes in blood and CSF. The investigation overall reported the following: Autoreactive clonotypes were reported to be detected serially in the blood of the same patients and of different patients, but not in the blood of healthy controls. Plots comparing CSF and blood CD4+ T cell clonotypes from the same patient highlighted HCRT-specific and TRIB2-specific autoreactive clonotypes.

Memory CD8+ T cells were sorted ex vivo from patient blood for TCR Vbeta sequencing and comparison with CSF CD8+ T cells. Library construction relied on the immunoSEQ multiplex PCR assay. Not all clones reach the TCRdb copy of this immuneACCESS table, which keeps in-frame sequences only. Checked studies attribute under half of the gap to unresolved V genes and leave the rest unexplained. This sample gives under 8,500 clones in total; roughly 57% of them show up just once. The ten largest clones capture roughly 23% of the sample. To note about this clone: The specificity of this receptor is unknown. Within one base of it there is no much larger clone, and no base qualities were kept.

This clonotype was obtained from a human donor with narcolepsy. Sequencing was done on a sample of CD45RA- memory CD8+ T cells from PBMCs. This sample's cell subset or site label indicates: memory T cells sorted ex vivo from peripheral blood.

The CDR3 protein sequence reads: CAWSPLGGEQYF. The DNA reads TGTGCCTGGAGTCCCCTAGGAGGCGAGCAGTACTTC. Recombination connected TRBV30 to TRBJ2-7; perhaps TRBD2 is the D gene, with 5 bases matching. V sheds 2 bases and J sheds 6 bases, leaving 11 bases between their ends. Taken from the germline V gene (reference sequence), the CDR1 and CDR2 loops are GTSNPN and SVGIG. The CDR3, from cysteine to phenylalanine, totals 12 residues. Only the CDR3 DNA is retained, 36 bases long and in frame from the first base.